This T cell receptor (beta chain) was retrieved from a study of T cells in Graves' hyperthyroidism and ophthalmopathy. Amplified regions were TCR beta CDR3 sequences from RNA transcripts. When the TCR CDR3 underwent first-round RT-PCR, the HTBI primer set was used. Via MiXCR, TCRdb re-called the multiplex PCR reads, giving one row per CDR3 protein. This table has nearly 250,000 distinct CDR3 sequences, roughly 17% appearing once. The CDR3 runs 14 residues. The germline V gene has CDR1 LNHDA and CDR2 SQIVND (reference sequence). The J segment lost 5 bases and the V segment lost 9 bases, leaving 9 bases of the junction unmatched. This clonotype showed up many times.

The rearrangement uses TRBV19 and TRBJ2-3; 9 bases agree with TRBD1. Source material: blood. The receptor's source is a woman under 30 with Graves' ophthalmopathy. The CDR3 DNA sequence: TGTGCCAGCAGACAAGGACAGGGGAGAGATACGCAGTATTTT. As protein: CASRQGQGRDTQYF.